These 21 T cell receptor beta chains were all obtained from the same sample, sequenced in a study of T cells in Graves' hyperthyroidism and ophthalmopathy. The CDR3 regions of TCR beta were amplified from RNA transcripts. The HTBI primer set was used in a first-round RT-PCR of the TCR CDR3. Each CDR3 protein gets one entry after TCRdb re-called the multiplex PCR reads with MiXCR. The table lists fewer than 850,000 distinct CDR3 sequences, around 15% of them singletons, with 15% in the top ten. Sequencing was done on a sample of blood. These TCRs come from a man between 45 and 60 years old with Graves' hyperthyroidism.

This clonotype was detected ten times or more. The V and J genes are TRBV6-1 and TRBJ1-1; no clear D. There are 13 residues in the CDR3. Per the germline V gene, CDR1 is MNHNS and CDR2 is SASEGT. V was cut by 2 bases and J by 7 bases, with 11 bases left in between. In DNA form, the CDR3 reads TGTGCCAGCAGTGAACGCGCTGCGGGTGAAGCTTTCTTT. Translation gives CASSERAAGEAFF.

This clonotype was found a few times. The DNA of the CDR3 is TGTGCCAGCAGCTTGATGGGACAGGGCAATGAGCAGTTCTTC. As protein: CASSLMGQGNEQFF. This chain links TRBV7-3 with TRBJ2-1, with 9 bases identical to TRBD1. The CDR3 runs 14 residues. Germline CDR1 SGHTA, CDR2 FQGTGA. With 3 bases clipped from V and 6 bases from J, the junction kept 3 bases outside the gene matches. The whole variable domain, remainder taken from reference TRBV7-3 and TRBJ2-1, is GAGVSQTPSNKVTEKGKYVELRCDPISGHTALYWYRQSLGQGPEFLIYFQGTGAADDSGLPNDRFFAVRPEGSVSTLKIQRTERGDSAVYLCASSLMGQGNEQFFGPGTRLTVL.

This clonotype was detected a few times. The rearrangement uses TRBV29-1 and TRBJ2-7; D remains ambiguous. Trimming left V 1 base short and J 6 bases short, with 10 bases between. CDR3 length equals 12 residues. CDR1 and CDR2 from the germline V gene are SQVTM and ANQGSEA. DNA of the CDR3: TGCAGCGTTGAAGGGGGTCCCTTCGAGCAGTACTTC. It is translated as CSVEGGPFEQYF.

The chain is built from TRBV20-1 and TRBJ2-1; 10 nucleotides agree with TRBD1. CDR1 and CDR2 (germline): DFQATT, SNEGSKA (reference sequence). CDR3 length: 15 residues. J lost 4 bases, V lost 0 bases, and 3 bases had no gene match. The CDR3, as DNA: TGCAGTGCTAGAGATGGGACAGGGGTATACAATGAGCAGTTCTTC. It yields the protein CSARDGTGVYNEQFF.

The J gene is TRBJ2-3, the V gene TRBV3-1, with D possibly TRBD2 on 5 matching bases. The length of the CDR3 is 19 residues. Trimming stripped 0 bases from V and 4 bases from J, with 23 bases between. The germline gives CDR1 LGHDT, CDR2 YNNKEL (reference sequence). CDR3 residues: CASSQDLIGASRGSDTQYF. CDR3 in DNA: TGTGCCAGCAGCCAAGATTTAATTGGAGCTAGCAGAGGGTCAGATACGCAGTATTTT.

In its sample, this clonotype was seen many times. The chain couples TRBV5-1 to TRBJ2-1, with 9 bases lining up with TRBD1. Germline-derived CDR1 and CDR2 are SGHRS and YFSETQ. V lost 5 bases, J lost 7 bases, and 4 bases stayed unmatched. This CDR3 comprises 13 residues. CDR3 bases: TGCGCCAGCAGGAGGGACAGGGTGAATGAGCAGTTCTTC. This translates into CASRRDRVNEQFF. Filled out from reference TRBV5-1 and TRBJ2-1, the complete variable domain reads KAGVTQTPRYLIKTRGQQVTLSCSPISGHRSVSWYQQTPGQGLQFLFEYFSETQRNKGNFPGRFSGRQFSNSRSEMNVSTLELGDSALYLCASRRDRVNEQFFGPGTRLTVL.

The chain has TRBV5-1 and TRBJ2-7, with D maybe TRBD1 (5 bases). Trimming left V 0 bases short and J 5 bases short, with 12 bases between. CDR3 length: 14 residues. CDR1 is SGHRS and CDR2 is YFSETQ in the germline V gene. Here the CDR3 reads CASSLAPGMDEQYF. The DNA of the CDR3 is TGCGCCAGCAGCTTGGCCCCAGGGATGGACGAGCAGTACTTC.

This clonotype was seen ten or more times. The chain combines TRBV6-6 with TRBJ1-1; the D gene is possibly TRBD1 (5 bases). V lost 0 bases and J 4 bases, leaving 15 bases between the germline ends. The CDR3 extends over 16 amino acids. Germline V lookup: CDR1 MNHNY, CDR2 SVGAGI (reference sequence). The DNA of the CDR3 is TGTGCCAGCAGTTACTCCCCAGGTGCGAGGGGCACTGAAGCTTTCTTT. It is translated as CASSYSPGARGTEAFF.

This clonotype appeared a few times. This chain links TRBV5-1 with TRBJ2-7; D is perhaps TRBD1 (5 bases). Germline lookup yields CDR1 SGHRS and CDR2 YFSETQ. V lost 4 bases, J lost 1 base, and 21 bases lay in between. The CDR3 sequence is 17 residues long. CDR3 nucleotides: TGCGCCAGCAGCCAAGCAGGTACTGTCAGGGATTCCTACGAGCAGTACTTC. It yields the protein CASSQAGTVRDSYEQYF.

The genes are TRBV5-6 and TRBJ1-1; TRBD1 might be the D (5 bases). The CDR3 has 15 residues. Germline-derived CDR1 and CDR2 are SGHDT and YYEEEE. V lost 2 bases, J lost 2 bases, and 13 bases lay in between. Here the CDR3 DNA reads TGTGCCAGCAGCTTCGGTTGGACAACAAACACTGAAGCTTTCTTT. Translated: CASSFGWTTNTEAFF. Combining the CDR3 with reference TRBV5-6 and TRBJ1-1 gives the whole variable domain DAGVTQSPTHLIKTRGQQVTLRCSPKSGHDTVSWYQQALGQGPQFIFQYYEEEERQRGNFPDRFSGHQFPNYSSELNVNALLLGDSALYLCASSFGWTTNTEAFFGQGTRLTVV.

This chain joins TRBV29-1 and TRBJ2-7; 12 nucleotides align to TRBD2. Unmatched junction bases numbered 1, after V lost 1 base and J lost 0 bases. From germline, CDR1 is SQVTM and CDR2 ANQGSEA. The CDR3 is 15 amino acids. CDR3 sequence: CSVEGLAGVSYEQYF. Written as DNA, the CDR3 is TGCAGCGTTGAAGGACTAGCGGGAGTCTCCTACGAGCAGTACTTC.

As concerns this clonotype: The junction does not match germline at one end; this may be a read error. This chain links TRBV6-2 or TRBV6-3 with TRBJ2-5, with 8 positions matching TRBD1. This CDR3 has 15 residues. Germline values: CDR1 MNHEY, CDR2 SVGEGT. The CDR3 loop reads CAGSYSRGRGETQYF. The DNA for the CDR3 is TGTGCCGGCAGTTACTCCAGGGGGCGAGGGGAGACCCAGTACTTC.

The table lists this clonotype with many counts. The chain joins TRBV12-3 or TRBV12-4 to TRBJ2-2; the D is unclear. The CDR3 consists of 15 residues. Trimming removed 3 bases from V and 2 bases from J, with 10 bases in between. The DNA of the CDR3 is TGTGCCAGCAGTTTTGGTTCGATTAACACCGGGGAGCTGTTTTTT. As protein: CASSFGSINTGELFF.

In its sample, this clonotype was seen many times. As DNA, the CDR3 is TGTGCCAGCACCGCTCGGGACAGAAACTATGGCTACACCTTC. Translation: CASTARDRNYGYTF. This rearrangement joins TRBV28 to TRBJ1-2, with 7 bases aligning to TRBD1. Germline V gene data show CDR1 as MDHEN and CDR2 as SYDVKM. The V and J ends lost 7 bases and 2 bases, in that order; junction bases with no gene match: 7. CDR3 length: 14 residues.

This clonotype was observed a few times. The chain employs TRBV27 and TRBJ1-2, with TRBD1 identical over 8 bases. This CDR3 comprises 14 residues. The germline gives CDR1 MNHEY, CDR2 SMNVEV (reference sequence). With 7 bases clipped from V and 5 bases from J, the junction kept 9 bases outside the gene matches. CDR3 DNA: TGTGCCAGCATGTACAGGGGGGGGGAGTATGGCTACACCTTC. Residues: CASMYRGGEYGYTF.

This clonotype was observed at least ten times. CDR3 amino acids: CASSYWDRFYEQYF. The CDR3 coding sequence is TGTGCCAGCAGTTACTGGGACCGATTCTACGAGCAGTACTTC. This chain connects TRBV6-2 or TRBV6-3 to TRBJ2-7; D assignment may be TRBD1 or TRBD2 (5 bases each). The CDR3 runs 14 residues. V dropped 1 base and J dropped 3 bases, with 10 bases sitting between them. Looked up from germline, CDR1 is MNHEY and CDR2 is SVGEGT.

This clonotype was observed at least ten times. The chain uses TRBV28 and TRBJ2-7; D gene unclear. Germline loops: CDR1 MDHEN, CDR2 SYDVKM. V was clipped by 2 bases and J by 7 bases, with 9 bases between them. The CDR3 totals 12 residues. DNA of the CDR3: TGTGCCAGCAGTTTACGGGCAGGAGAGCAGTACTTC. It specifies CASSLRAGEQYF.

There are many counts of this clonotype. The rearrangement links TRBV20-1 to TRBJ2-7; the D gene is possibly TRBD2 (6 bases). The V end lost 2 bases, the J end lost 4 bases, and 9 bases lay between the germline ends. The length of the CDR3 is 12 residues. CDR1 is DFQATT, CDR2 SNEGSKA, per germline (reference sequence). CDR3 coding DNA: TGCAGTGCTAGACTAGCGTATTACGAGCAGTACTTC. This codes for CSARLAYYEQYF.

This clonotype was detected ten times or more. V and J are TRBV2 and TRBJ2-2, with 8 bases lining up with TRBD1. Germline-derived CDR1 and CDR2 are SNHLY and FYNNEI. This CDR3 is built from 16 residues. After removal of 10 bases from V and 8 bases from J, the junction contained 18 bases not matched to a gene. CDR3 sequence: CATTSGGAVLKGELFF. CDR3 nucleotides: TGTGCCACCACGTCAGGGGGCGCGGTGTTGAAGGGGGAGCTGTTTTTT.

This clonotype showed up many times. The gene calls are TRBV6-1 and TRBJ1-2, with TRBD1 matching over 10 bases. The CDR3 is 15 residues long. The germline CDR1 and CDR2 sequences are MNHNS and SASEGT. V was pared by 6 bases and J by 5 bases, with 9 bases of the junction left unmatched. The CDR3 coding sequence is TGTGCCAGCAGGACCAGTTTGGGACAGGGGTATGGCTACACCTTC. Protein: CASRTSLGQGYGYTF.

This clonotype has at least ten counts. CDR3 in DNA: TGTGCCAGCAGTGAAATCCCCTTTTACAATGAGCAGTTCTTC. Its protein product is CASSEIPFYNEQFF. The chain uses TRBV27 and TRBJ2-1; D not resolved. V was shortened by 5 bases and J by 4 bases, with 12 bases between the two germline ends. The CDR3 sequence is 14 residues long. Per the germline V gene, CDR1 is MNHEY and CDR2 is SMNVEV (reference sequence).